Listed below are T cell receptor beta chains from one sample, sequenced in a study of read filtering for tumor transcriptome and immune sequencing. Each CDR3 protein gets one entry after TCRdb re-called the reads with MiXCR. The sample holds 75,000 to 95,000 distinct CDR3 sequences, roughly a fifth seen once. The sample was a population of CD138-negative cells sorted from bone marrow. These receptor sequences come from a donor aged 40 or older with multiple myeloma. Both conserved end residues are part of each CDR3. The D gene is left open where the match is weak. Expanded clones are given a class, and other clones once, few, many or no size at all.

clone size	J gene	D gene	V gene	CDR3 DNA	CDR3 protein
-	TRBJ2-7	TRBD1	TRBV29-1	TGCAGCGTTGGGACAGGGGAGAACGAGCAGTACTTC	CSVGTGENEQYF
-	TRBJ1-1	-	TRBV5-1	TGCGCCAGCAGCTTGATGGCAGCCGTCCTGAACACTGAAGCTTTCTTT	CASSLMAAVLNTEAFF
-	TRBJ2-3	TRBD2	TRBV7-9	TGTGCCAGCAGCTTATTACTAGCGCAGAGCACAGATACGCAGTATTTT	CASSLLLAQSTDTQYF
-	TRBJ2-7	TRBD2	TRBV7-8	TGTGCCAGCAGCTTATTAGGACTAGCGGGGGGAAGAGACGAGCAGTACTTC	CASSLLGLAGGRDEQYF
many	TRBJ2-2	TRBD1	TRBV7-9	TGTGCCAGCGAACAGGGGGCAAGCGGGGAGCTGTTTTTT	CASEQGASGELFF
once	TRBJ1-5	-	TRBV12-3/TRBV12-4	TGTGCCAGCAGTTTTGGGGATCAGTCCCAGCATTTT	CASSFGDQSQHF
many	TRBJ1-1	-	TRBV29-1	TGCAGCTCTAGAGATTCGGGGGGAAGCATCACTGAAGCTTTCTTT	CSSRDSGGSITEAFF
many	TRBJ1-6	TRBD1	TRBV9	TGTGCCAGCAGCCAACGGGACAGATATTCACCCCTCCACTTT	CASSQRDRYSPLHF
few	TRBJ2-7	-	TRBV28	TGTGCCAGCAGTTCCGGGACAAGGCCCTACGAGCAGTACTTC	CASSSGTRPYEQYF
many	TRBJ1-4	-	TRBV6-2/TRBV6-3	TGTGCCAGCAGACTCGGAGGGGCTAATGAAAAACTGTTTTTT	CASRLGGANEKLFF
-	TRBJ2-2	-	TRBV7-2	TGTGCCAGCAGCCGTTATCCGATCGGGGAGCTGTATTTT	CASSRYPIGELYF
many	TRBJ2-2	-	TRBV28	TGTGCCAGCAGTCCGTACCCCCGGACAGCCGGGGAGCTGTTTTTT	CASSPYPRTAGELFF
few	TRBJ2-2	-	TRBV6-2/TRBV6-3	TGTGCCAGCAGCCCGGCAGGGGCCGGGGAGCTGTTTTTT	CASSPAGAGELFF
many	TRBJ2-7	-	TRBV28	TGTGCCAGCAGGGAGGGACAGCGCGCCTACGAGCAGTACTTC	CASREGQRAYEQYF
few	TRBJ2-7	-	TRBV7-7	TGTGCTAGCAGCTTAGCGGAGGGTAGCTACGAGCAGTACTTC	CASSLAEGSYEQYF
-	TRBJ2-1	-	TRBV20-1	TGCAGTGCTAGCCGATACAATGGGCAGCTCTTC	CSASRYNGQLF
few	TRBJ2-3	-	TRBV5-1	TGCGCCAGCAGCTTGGATCGGGATACGCAGTATTTT	CASSLDRDTQYF
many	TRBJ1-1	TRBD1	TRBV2	TGTGCCAGCTCACGGGAAGGGGGCCACACTGAAGCTTTCTTT	CASSREGGHTEAFF
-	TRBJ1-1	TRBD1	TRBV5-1	TGCGCCAGCAGCTATGGACAGGGGGCGAAGACTGAAGCTTTCTTT	CASSYGQGAKTEAFF
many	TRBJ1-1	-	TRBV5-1	TGCGCCAGCAGCCCCCCGGAGATGAACACTGAAGCTTTCTTT	CASSPPEMNTEAFF
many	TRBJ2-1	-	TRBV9	TGTGCCAGCAATTCAAGGGGGCGGGGGACCTACAATGAGCAGTTCTTC	CASNSRGRGTYNEQFF
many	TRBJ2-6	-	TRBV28	TGTGCCACACACCTACAGGGCACTGGGGCCAACGTCCTGACTTTC	CATHLQGTGANVLTF
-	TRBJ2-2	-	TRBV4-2	TGTGCCAGCAGCCATGCAAAGTTGGGCACCGGGGAGCTGTTTTTT	CASSHAKLGTGELFF
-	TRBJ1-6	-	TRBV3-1	TGTGCCAGCAGCCTAGTTTCAGTATCGGTGTCACCCCTCCACTTT	CASSLVSVSVSPLHF
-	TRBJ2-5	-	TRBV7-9	TGTGCCAGCAGCTTAACCCTTGGGTCAGGGAGCGGAGAGGCCCAGTACTTC	CASSLTLGSGSGEAQYF
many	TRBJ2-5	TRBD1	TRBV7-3	TGTGCCAGCAGCTGGACAGGGGGACCGCAAGAGACCCAGTACTTC	CASSWTGGPQETQYF
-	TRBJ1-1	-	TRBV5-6	TGTGCCAGCAGCTTGGGACCATTTACTATGAACACTGAAGCTTTCTTT	CASSLGPFTMNTEAFF
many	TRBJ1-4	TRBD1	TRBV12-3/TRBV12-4	TGTGCCAGCAGGAGGACAGGGGGCGGTGAAAAACTGTTTTTT	CASRRTGGGEKLFF
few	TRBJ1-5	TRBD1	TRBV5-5	TGTGCCAGCAGGCGGACAGGGGTAGATAGTAACAATCAGCCCCAGCATTTT	CASRRTGVDSNNQPQHF
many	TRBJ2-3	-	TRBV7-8	TGTGCCAGCAGCTCGGGACTTCGCACAGATACGCAGTATTTT	CASSSGLRTDTQYF
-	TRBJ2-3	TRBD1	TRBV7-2	TGTGCCAGCAGGCCCGGGACAGGCGCAGGAGATACGCAGTATTTT	CASRPGTGAGDTQYF
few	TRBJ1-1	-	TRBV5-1	TGCGCCAGCAGCTTGGCAGCCGGGAACACTGAAGCTTTCTTT	CASSLAAGNTEAFF
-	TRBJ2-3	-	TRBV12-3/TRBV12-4	TGTGCCAGCAGTTTCGGAGAGACAGATACGCAGTGTTTT	CASSFGETDTQCF
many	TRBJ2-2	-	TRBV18	TGTGCCAGCTCAATGAGCTCCCCCGGGGAGCTGTTTTTT	CASSMSSPGELFF
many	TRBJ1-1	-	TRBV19	TGTGCCAGTACCGTGCGGACTGATAACACTGAAGCTTTCTTT	CASTVRTDNTEAFF
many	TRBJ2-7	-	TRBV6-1	TGTGCCAGCAGTCATGGGGTTTCCTACGAGCAGTACTTC	CASSHGVSYEQYF
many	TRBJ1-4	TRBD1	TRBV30	TGTGCCTGGAGTGTAGGGGACAGGAATGAAAAACTGTTTTTT	CAWSVGDRNEKLFF
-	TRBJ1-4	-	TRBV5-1	TGCGCCAGCGGCTTGACTGCGGGAAGTGAAAAACTGTTTTTT	CASGLTAGSEKLFF
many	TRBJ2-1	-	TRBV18	TGTGCCAGCTCCAGTTGGGGACGTTCCAATGAGCAGTTCTTC	CASSSWGRSNEQFF